One sample yielded the 2 T cell receptor beta chains listed below, sequenced in a study of blood T cell repertoires in COVID-19. The protocol was immunoSEQ multiplex PCR, while the TCRdb copy is restricted to in-frame clones and leaves out a portion. Among fewer than 80,000 clones listed, roughly 90% were seen once. Specimen: peripheral blood. The origin of the receptors is an elderly woman with active or convalescent COVID-19.

The V and J genes are TRBV7-2 and TRBJ2-5, with D possibly matching TRBD2 (6 bases). CDR1 is SGHTA and CDR2 is FQGNSA in the germline V gene. This CDR3 contains 14 residues. With 1 base removed from V and 5 bases from J, the gap between germline ends came to 11 bases. This CDR3 reads CASSLGFGGETQYF. DNA for the CDR3: TGTGCCAGCAGCTTAGGGTTCGGGGGTGAGACCCAGTACTTC.

V usage is TRBV6-1 and J usage is TRBJ2-7, with D maybe TRBD2 (6 bases). The CDR3 runs to 15 residues. Trimming removed 3 bases at V and 0 bases at J, with 12 bases between. The germline gives CDR1 MNHNS, CDR2 SASEGT. The CDR3 loop reads CASSDPGATSYEQYF. DNA for the CDR3: TGTGCCAGCAGTGACCCGGGAGCTACCTCCTACGAGCAGTACTTC.